This is a list of T cell receptor beta chains from one sample in a study of blood T cell repertoires in COVID-19. Assay used: immunoSEQ multiplex PCR; TCRdb lists only in-frame clones, some missing. The repertoire has about 160,000 clones, more than 75% of them found once; the top ten carry about 6.6%. Source material: PBMCs or T cells enriched from blood (not recorded which). These receptor sequences come from a woman between 50 and 59 years old who had recovered from COVID-19. Both conserved end residues are trimmed from each CDR3. Some rows mark clone size as missing; the rest say once, few, many or name a class of expanded clone.

J gene	V gene	clone size	CDR3 protein
TRBJ1-1	TRBV19	.	ASRIQGVGTEAF
TRBJ2-1	TRBV7-8	few	ASSLEVSGMGSPTRF
TRBJ2-1	TRBV20-1	.	SAIPGVEQF
TRBJ1-2	TRBV6-5	.	ASSYSGRVNYGYT
TRBJ1-2	TRBV6-5	once	ASTAVGGVGGYT
TRBJ2-7	TRBV15	.	ATSTRRTGDEQY
TRBJ2-3	TRBV7-2	.	ASSPYRSTDTQY
TRBJ2-1	TRBV6-6	.	ASSYPGGGGGEQF
TRBJ2-2	TRBV19	.	ASTPGQGRGNTGELF
TRBJ1-3	TRBV10-2	.	ASSGTGRNTIY
TRBJ2-1	TRBV7-2	.	ASSLGGGRREQF
TRBJ1-5	TRBV19	.	ASSRAGGLGSSNQPQH
TRBJ2-4	TRBV27	.	ASPKRAKNIQY
TRBJ1-4	TRBV15	.	ATSRDRGTEKLF
TRBJ2-7	TRBV27	.	ASTVARGYEQY
TRBJ2-1	TRBV7-9	.	ASSPLSLAGGRYNEQF
TRBJ1-5	TRBV27	.	ASSLRGSNQPQH
TRBJ2-7	TRBV11-2	.	ASSPLYEQY
TRBJ2-7	TRBV4-1	once	ASSPGTGGYEQY
TRBJ1-2	TRBV28	.	ASSPRHGDTYGYT
TRBJ2-1	TRBV21-1	.	ASSKGGLAGLSSYNEQF
TRBJ2-5	TRBV10-3	.	ATATGRQETQY
TRBJ2-2	TRBV6-5	.	ASSYSQTGTGELF
TRBJ1-3	TRBV10-2	.	ASSDGGGNTIY
TRBJ1-2	TRBV7-2	.	ASSLGGAYGYT
TRBJ2-3	TRBV9	.	ASSVEASGGPADTQY
TRBJ2-6	TRBV18	.	ASSPRERTSGSSGANVLT
TRBJ1-6	TRBV6-5	.	ASIEGTGVSSPLH